The next 9 T cell receptor beta chains were all read from a single sample in a study of blood T cell repertoires in COVID-19. Using immunoSEQ multiplex PCR, the repertoire was profiled, and TCRdb retains in-frame clones only, with some absent. This table has tens of thousands of clones, more than 75% appearing once. The source material was peripheral blood. Receptors were obtained from a human donor in a cohort sampled during active COVID-19.

On this clone itself: Other DNA sequences from this sample encode an identical CDR3 as well. V is TRBV12-3 or TRBV12-4 and J is TRBJ2-7; 7 nucleotides match TRBD1. The CDR3 totals 12 residues. With 6 bases clipped from V and 6 bases from J, the junction kept 5 bases outside the gene matches. The CDR3 nucleotides are TGTGCCAGCAGCCGAGGGGGCGGCGAGCAGTACTTC. This translates into CASSRGGGEQYF.

The gene calls are TRBV28 and TRBJ1-6, with D maybe TRBD1 (5 bases). V dropped 7 bases and J dropped 6 bases, with 13 bases sitting between them. Germline V gives CDR1 MDHEN, CDR2 SYDVKM. The CDR3 is 14 residues long. CDR3 bases: TGTGCCAGCACCCCAGGGAATCGTAATTCACCCCTCCACTTT. Protein sequence: CASTPGNRNSPLHF. The whole variable domain, filled in from reference TRBV28 and TRBJ1-6, reads DVKVTQSSRYLVKRTGEKVFLECVQDMDHENMFWYRQDPGLGLRLIYFSYDVKMKEKGDIPEGYSVSREKKERFSLILESASTNQTSMYLCASTPGNRNSPLHFGNGTRLTVT.

This chain uses TRBV11-2 with TRBJ1-2; D may be TRBD1 (5 bases). Germline CDR1 is SGHAT and CDR2 is FQNNGV. Trimming took 5 bases from V and 5 from J, leaving 18 bases between them. This CDR3 contains 15 residues. The CDR3 bases are TGTGCCAGCAGCGCGGTTGGGGGAGGATATTATGGCTACACCTTC. It codes for CASSAVGGGYYGYTF.

Worth noting for this clone: One end of the junction does not line up with germline, which may come from a read error. CDR3 sequence reads: CASSLVQGTRTDF. The CDR3 coding sequence is TGTGCCAGCAGCTTAGTCCAGGGGACCCGGACAGACTTC. The chain combines TRBV7-9 with TRBJ2-4; possible D gene TRBD1, 6 bases. CDR1 is SEHNR, CDR2 FQNEAQ, per germline (reference sequence). The CDR3 covers 13 residues.

The V call is TRBV10-3, the J call TRBJ1-1; TRBD1 might be the D (6 bases). CDR1 is ENHRY and CDR2 is SYGVKD in the germline V gene. CDR3 length equals 15 residues. Between the trimmed V and J ends, which lost 4 bases and 6 bases, there was a span of 18 bases. CDR3 coding DNA: TGTGCCATCAGTGTGAGCTACGATGAGGGGGCTGAAGCTTTCTTT. Encoded protein: CAISVSYDEGAEAFF.

V and J are TRBV5-6 and TRBJ2-7; D perhaps matches TRBD1 (5 bases). The CDR3 consists of 13 residues. V lost 2 bases and J lost 7, with 13 bases in between. Germline V gene data show CDR1 as SGHDT and CDR2 as YYEEEE. Here the CDR3 reads CASSLRGPGEQYF. CDR3 in DNA: TGTGCCAGCAGCTTAAGGGGCCCAGGGGAGCAGTACTTC.

For this clone: At the DNA level, this CDR3 is encoded by other sequences in the same sample as well. The V and J genes are TRBV7-8 and TRBJ1-1; D is uncertain. Germline V gene lookup returns CDR1 SGHVS and CDR2 FQNEAQ. The CDR3 length is 14 residues. Between the trimmed V and J ends, which lost 2 bases and 3 bases, there was a span of 10 bases. CDR3 residues: CASSLLGRDTEAFF. The CDR3 coding sequence is TGTGCCAGCAGCTTATTAGGGAGGGACACTGAAGCTTTCTTT.

This clone was seen more than once but under ten times. The rearrangement links TRBV5-1 to TRBJ2-7; a possible D gene is TRBD2 (5 bases). This CDR3 has 14 amino acids. CDR1 and CDR2 (germline): SGHRS, YFSETQ. The germline V and J ends were trimmed by 8 bases and 3 bases, with 18 bases remaining between them. The CDR3 spells CASRPTGRGYEQYF. Written as DNA, the CDR3 is TGCGCCAGTCGCCCGACTGGCCGGGGCTACGAGCAGTACTTC.

The rearrangement joins TRBV5-6 to TRBJ1-4, with no clear D. The CDR3 runs to 12 residues. Trimming stripped 3 bases from V and 8 bases from J, with 8 bases between. Germline values: CDR1 SGHDT, CDR2 YYEEEE. The CDR3 DNA reads TGTGCCAGCAGCTGGGAGGGAGAAAAACTGTTTTTT. The encoded protein is CASSWEGEKLFF. The whole variable domain, filled in from reference TRBV5-6 and TRBJ1-4, reads DAGVTQSPTHLIKTRGQQVTLRCSPKSGHDTVSWYQQALGQGPQFIFQYYEEEERQRGNFPDRFSGHQFPNYSSELNVNALLLGDSALYLCASSWEGEKLFFGSGTQLSVL.